This TCR beta chain was found in a study of cytomegalovirus exposure and HLA in healthy donors. Study-level information: Per a later analysis, the approximately 620 first-cohort and some 110 validation repertoires shared one platform.

TCRdb keeps only in-frame clones here, not all; method: immunoSEQ multiplex PCR. This table holds about 270,000 clones, about 86% found once. As concerns this clone: The antigen remains unidentified.

Germline V lookup: CDR1 SGHRS, CDR2 YFSETQ. The V segment lost 4 bases and the J segment 1 base; nucleotides outside the gene matches: 10. The CDR3 totals 17 residues. General observations from the study: Specificity of three CMV-associated chains for CMV antigens was verified in vitro. That first-cohort TCR clusters tended to co-occur in the 120 or so validation repertoires was found in a later analysis. Across donors, most TCRs were seen rarely, yet some public ones were widespread.

The V call is TRBV5-1, the J call TRBJ2-3, with TRBD2 matching 9 bases. The sequencing sample was made of PBMCs. The origin of this receptor is a woman between 18 and 29 years old in good health and CMV-seronegative. The CDR3 DNA reads as TGCGCCAGCAGCCCAACCGGGACTAGCTCCGGCACAGATACGCAGTATTTT. Amino acid sequence: CASSPTGTSSGTDTQYF.